The 32 T cell receptor beta chains below all came from one sample that was sequenced in a study of T cells expressing NK-cell markers. Reprocessing the 5' RACE reads, TCRdb reports a single entry for every CDR3 protein and omits DNA. The sample is made up of about 260,000 distinct CDR3 sequences, and the top ten hold 4.2% of it. Source material: blood T cells: a sorted CD56 or NKG2C T cell subset, CD4+ or CD8+ T cells, or bulk PBMC T cells (not recorded which). Every receptor here comes from a woman aged 18 to 75 in good health.

V usage is TRBV20-1 and J usage is TRBJ2-3; no DNA is available, so the TRBD1 call from TCRdb remains unchecked. CDR3 length: 15 residues. Germline CDR1 DFQATT, CDR2 SNEGSKA (reference sequence). CDR3: CSARTGTRGGDTQYF.

The V gene is TRBV29-1, the J gene TRBJ2-1; TCRdb lists TRBD1, though no DNA is available to test this call. Germline values: CDR1 SQVTM, CDR2 ANQGSEA. The length of the CDR3 is 14 residues. This CDR3 is CSVVGGQGKYEQFF.

The gene calls are TRBV20-1 and TRBJ2-5; TCRdb's D call of TRBD1 is untestable without DNA. In germline, CDR1 is DFQATT, CDR2 SNEGSKA (reference sequence). There are 18 residues in the CDR3. The CDR3 is CSASAYPGRSSPSQTQYF.

The V and J genes are TRBV5-8 and TRBJ2-7; TCRdb names TRBD1, which stays unverified in the absence of DNA. Germline V gene lookup returns CDR1 SGHTS and CDR2 YDEGEE. This CDR3 region has 12 residues. The CDR3 sequence: CASIRDDYEQYF. The complete variable domain, with remaining parts taken from reference TRBV5-8 and TRBJ2-7, reads EAGVTQSPTHLIKTRGQQATLRCSPISGHTSVYWYQQALGLGLQFLLWYDEGEERNRGNFPPRFSGRQFPNYSSELNVNALELEDSALYLCASIRDDYEQYFGPGTRLTVT.

The gene calls are TRBV20-1 and TRBJ2-2; TCRdb proposes TRBD1, but this gene call is untestable without DNA. In germline, CDR1 is DFQATT, CDR2 SNEGSKA (reference sequence). This CDR3 region has 14 residues. This CDR3 reads CSVPRGQSTGELFF.

This sequence joins TRBV7-2 and TRBJ2-2; there is no DNA to check the TCRdb D call of TRBD1. Germline V gene sequence: CDR1 SGHTA, CDR2 FQGNSA. CDR3 length equals 14 residues. The CDR3 sequence is CASSWGGLTGELFF.

The chain carries TRBV5-1 and TRBJ1-1; the TCRdb call, TRBD1, lacks DNA for checking. The CDR3 is made up of 13 amino acids. Germline loops: CDR1 SGHRS, CDR2 YFSETQ. CDR3: CASSSTGDTEAFF.

V gene TRBV20-1 combines with J gene TRBJ2-2; as DNA is missing, the TRBD1 call by TCRdb cannot be tested. Germline lookup yields CDR1 DFQATT and CDR2 SNEGSKA (reference sequence). This CDR3 has 12 amino acids. Here the CDR3 reads CSAREGHGELFF.

The J gene is TRBJ2-3, the V gene TRBV20-1; TCRdb lists TRBD1, though no DNA is available to test this call. This CDR3 spans 14 amino acids. Germline CDR1 DFQATT, CDR2 SNEGSKA (reference sequence). The CDR3: CSATNPRGENTQYF.

The gene calls are TRBV7-2 and TRBJ2-3; there is no DNA to check the TCRdb D call of TRBD2. This CDR3 comprises 14 residues. CDR1 is SGHTA, CDR2 FQGNSA, per germline. This CDR3 reads CASSLGLFIDTQYF.

The chain is built from TRBV29-1 and TRBJ2-5. CDR1 and CDR2 (germline): SQVTM, ANQGSEA. The CDR3 spans 12 residues. CDR3 loop: CSETEGQETQYF.

The rearrangement links TRBV7-9 to TRBJ2-1; TCRdb calls TRBD1, which cannot be checked without DNA. This CDR3 has 13 amino acids. Germline V gives CDR1 SEHNR, CDR2 FQNEAQ (reference sequence). The CDR3 loop reads CASSVVMGGEQFF.

The J gene is TRBJ1-2, the V gene TRBV5-1; TCRdb designates TRBD1, a call that cannot be tested without DNA. The CDR3 has 16 residues. Per the germline V gene, CDR1 is SGHRS and CDR2 is YFSETQ. The CDR3 sequence is CASSLTDPVLNYGYTF.

V gene TRBV20-1 combines with J gene TRBJ2-1; TCRdb returns TRBD2, unconfirmable since there is no DNA. Germline assignment: CDR1 DFQATT and CDR2 SNEGSKA (reference sequence). The CDR3 runs 15 residues. CDR3 in amino acids: CSAAPTGPLGDEQFF.

The chain is built from TRBV2 and TRBJ1-5. CDR1 and CDR2 (germline): SNHLY, FYNNEI. CDR3 size: 14 residues. CDR3: CASSDKAEHQPQHF.

V is TRBV7-2 and J is TRBJ1-1; TCRdb indicates TRBD1, and absent DNA this call remains unverified. Germline V gene lookup returns CDR1 SGHTA and CDR2 FQGNSA. The CDR3 totals 15 residues. The CDR3 loop is CASSLAPVMNTEAFF. Based on the CDR3 plus reference TRBV7-2 and TRBJ1-1, the full variable domain is GAGVSQSPSNKVTEKGKDVELRCDPISGHTALYWYRQSLGQGLEFLIYFQGNSAPDKSGLPSDRFSAERTGGSVSTLTIQRTQQEDSAVYLCASSLAPVMNTEAFFGQGTRLTVV.

The J gene is TRBJ1-1, the V gene TRBV4-3. The CDR3 totals 15 residues. In germline, CDR1 is LGHNA, CDR2 YSLEER. CDR3 residues: CASSQGAALDTEAFF.

The V call is TRBV20-1, the J call TRBJ2-3; the D gene TCRdb calls, TRBD2, cannot be checked with no DNA. CDR3 length equals 12 residues. Germline V gene data show CDR1 as DFQATT and CDR2 as SNEGSKA (reference sequence). This CDR3 reads CSARVGGLEEYF.

The chain combines TRBV9 with TRBJ2-7; TCRdb lists TRBD2, though no DNA is available to test this call. Germline-derived CDR1 and CDR2 are SGDLS and YYNGEE. The CDR3 totals 16 residues. CDR3 sequence: CASSGPTSGRPYEQYF. Variable domain in full (rest from reference TRBV9 and TRBJ2-7): DSGVTQTPKHLITATGQRVTLRCSPRSGDLSVYWYQQSLDQGLQFLIQYYNGEERAKGNILERFSAQQFPDLHSELNLSSLELGDSALYFCASSGPTSGRPYEQYFGPGTRLTVT.

The chain is built from TRBV12-3 or TRBV12-4 and TRBJ1-4; TCRdb's D call, TRBD1, is unchecked because there is no DNA. The CDR3 consists of 16 residues. CDR3 residues: CASNTWGFASDEKLFF.

The chain is built from TRBV7-8 and TRBJ1-2; with no DNA, the TCRdb D assignment of TRBD1 cannot be verified. The CDR3 is 17 residues long. The germline CDR1 and CDR2 sequences are SGHVS and FQNEAQ. This CDR3 is CASSNVAGTGGNYGYTF.

The CDR3 reads CASSSTTDTQYF. The chain combines TRBV7-2 with TRBJ2-3. Looked up from germline, CDR1 is SGHTA and CDR2 is FQGNSA. The CDR3 has 12 amino acids.

V and J are TRBV7-3 and TRBJ2-1; TCRdb picks TRBD1, but there is no DNA to check that call. Germline CDR1 reads SGHTA; CDR2 reads FQGTGA. The CDR3 loop spans 14 amino acids. The CDR3 here is CASSSQGALNEQFF. The whole variable domain, filled in from reference TRBV7-3 and TRBJ2-1, reads GAGVSQTPSNKVTEKGKYVELRCDPISGHTALYWYRQSLGQGPEFLIYFQGTGAADDSGLPNDRFFAVRPEGSVSTLKIQRTERGDSAVYLCASSSQGALNEQFFGPGTRLTVL.

J is TRBJ2-5 and V is TRBV4-3; as DNA is missing, the TRBD1 call by TCRdb cannot be tested. CDR3 size: 15 residues. Germline V gives CDR1 LGHNA, CDR2 YSLEER. The chain's CDR3 is CASSQDRPGQETQYF.

The chain links TRBV6-2 or TRBV6-3 to TRBJ2-6; lacking DNA, the TRBD1 call made by TCRdb goes unchecked. The CDR3 loop spans 16 amino acids. Germline V gives CDR1 MNHEY, CDR2 SVGEGT. This CDR3 reads CASRTGQSSGANVLTF.

V and J are TRBV9 and TRBJ2-1. This CDR3 is 15 amino acids long. Germline V gene lookup returns CDR1 SGDLS and CDR2 YYNGEE. The CDR3 sequence is CASSTLGAEHNEQFF. The entire variable domain, with the rest obtained from reference TRBV9 and TRBJ2-1, is as follows: DSGVTQTPKHLITATGQRVTLRCSPRSGDLSVYWYQQSLDQGLQFLIQYYNGEERAKGNILERFSAQQFPDLHSELNLSSLELGDSALYFCASSTLGAEHNEQFFGPGTRLTVL.

V gene TRBV20-1 combines with J gene TRBJ1-4; TCRdb's D call of TRBD1 is untestable without DNA. This CDR3 has 13 residues. From germline, CDR1 is DFQATT and CDR2 SNEGSKA (reference sequence). CDR3 protein: CSANTGWGQKLFF.

The gene calls are TRBV27 and TRBJ1-1. The CDR3 sequence is 14 residues long. From germline, CDR1 is MNHEY and CDR2 SMNVEV (reference sequence). CDR3 protein: CASSFRGVLTEAFF.

The chain carries TRBV6-1 and TRBJ1-6; no DNA is available, so the TRBD1 call from TCRdb remains unchecked. This CDR3 region has 13 residues. Germline values: CDR1 MNHNS, CDR2 SASEGT. CDR3 residues: CASRLDRVSPLHF.

This chain connects TRBV7-9 to TRBJ1-1. The CDR3 spans 14 residues. The germline CDR1 and CDR2 sequences are SEHNR and FQNEAQ (reference sequence). CDR3 region: CASSWVGSSTEAFF.

The rearrangement uses TRBV18 and TRBJ1-5; TCRdb returns TRBD1, unconfirmable since there is no DNA. The CDR3 totals 13 residues. Germline V gives CDR1 KGHSH, CDR2 LQKENI. The CDR3 sequence: CASSLGAAQPQHF. The whole variable domain, remainder taken from reference TRBV18 and TRBJ1-5, is NAGVMQNPRHLVRRRGQEARLRCSPMKGHSHVYWYRQLPEEGLKFMVYLQKENIIDESGMPKERFSAEFPKEGPSILRIQQVVRGDSAAYFCASSLGAAQPQHFGDGTRLSIL.

The chain recombines TRBV5-6 with TRBJ1-1; lacking DNA, the TRBD1 call made by TCRdb goes unchecked. The CDR3 runs 13 residues. Germline assignment: CDR1 SGHDT and CDR2 YYEEEE. The CDR3 is CASSDIGTVEAFF.